This T cell receptor (beta chain) came from a study of CD8 T cells in Susac syndrome. Points from the study as a whole: Individuals included in the TCR sequencing and HLA analysis were acknowledged by the study to be relatively few in number.

CD8+ and CD4+ T cells circulating in blood were sequenced for TCR beta. Treatment-naive patients with stable or active relapsing-remitting disease served as multiple sclerosis controls. On this clonotype: What it binds is unknown.

The RNA input was about 0.5 to 1 ug, and it was reverse transcribed with random hexamers. Multiplex PCR with immunoSEQ amplified the TCR beta CDR3 across 54 Vbeta and 13 Jbeta. Each CDR3 protein gets one entry after TCRdb re-called the immunoSEQ multiplex PCR reads with MiXCR. The sample lists just over 300,000 distinct CDR3 sequences, 90% to 95% occurring once. This CDR3 spans 12 amino acids. The germline V gene has CDR1 SNHLY and CDR2 FYNNEI. Trimming took 8 bases from V and 3 from J, leaving 10 bases between them. This TCR derives from a human donor with multiple sclerosis. The sample was CD4+ T cells from PBMCs. The rearrangement joins TRBV2 to TRBJ1-1; unclear D gene. In nucleotides, the CDR3 is TGTGCCAGCGCCCACTCCGACACTGAAGCTTTCTTT. It yields the protein CASAHSDTEAFF.